The clone carrying this T cell receptor (beta chain) came up many times. TCRdb independently ran MiXCR on the 5' RACE reads; one entry per CDR3 protein. This table has roughly 130,000 distinct CDR3 sequences, roughly 6% appearing once. These data come from a study of T-cell memory formation after mild COVID-19. From germline, CDR1 is SGHRS and CDR2 YFSETQ. The V gene end was trimmed by 4 bases and the J gene end by 3 bases; junction bases not matched to a gene: 9. There are 16 residues in the CDR3. The J gene is TRBJ1-5, the V gene TRBV5-1; 8 bases line up with TRBD1. Sample: PBMCs or a T cell subset sorted from them (not recorded which). This TCR came from an adult woman who had mild COVID-19 (a few samples of this study predate the infection). Cell type and time point are not known. The CDR3 DNA is TGCGCCAGCAGCCCCAAGGACAGGGAGGCCAATCAGCCCCAGCATTTT. As protein: CASSPKDREANQPQHF.